A selection of T cell receptor beta chains follows, all from one sample in a study of blood T cells in healthy people across ages. TCRdb independently ran MiXCR on the 5' RACE reads; one entry per CDR3 protein. Here the sample spans 1.5 million to 2 million distinct CDR3 sequences, more than 35% being singletons. The sequenced sample consisted of blood. Every receptor here comes from a human donor in good health. CDR3s include the opening cysteine and the closing phenylalanine or tryptophan. A D gene is named only where the DNA matches it firmly. For some rows the clone size is stated as once, few or many, or as a class when expanded; others skip it.

>-|TRBV27|TRBJ2-5|-
TGTGCCAGCAGTTTATCGGCCAAGTCCTTGGGGGAGACCCAGTACTTC
CASSLSAKSLGETQYF
>TRBD1|TRBV9|TRBJ2-1|once
TGTGCCAGCAGCGTCGGGACAGGGTACCATGAGCAGTTCTTC
CASSVGTGYHEQFF
>TRBD1|TRBV29-1|TRBJ2-5|-
TGCAGCGCGGTGACAGGGGCGTGGGAGACCCAGTACTTC
CSAVTGAWETQYF
>-|TRBV25-1|TRBJ1-1|once
TGTGCCAGCAGGCTTTCAGGGGAAGCTGAAGCTTTCTTT
CASRLSGEAEAFF
>-|TRBV2|TRBJ2-7|once
TGTGCCAGCAAATACTTCGGGGGCTACGAGCAGTACTTC
CASKYFGGYEQYF
>-|TRBV4-3|TRBJ2-6|once
TGCGCCAGCAGCCGGTGGGTGATGAGCTCTGGGGCCAACGTCCTGACTTTC
CASSRWVMSSGANVLTF
>-|TRBV7-9|TRBJ2-7|-
TGTGCCAGCAGCTTCTGGGACAATTACAATGAGCAGTACTTC
CASSFWDNYNEQYF
>-|TRBV20-1|TRBJ2-7|few
TGCAGTGCTAGAGGGGCCGTGACGGGACGGAATAACTACGAGCAGTACTTC
CSARGAVTGRNNYEQYF
>-|TRBV4-3|TRBJ1-2|-
TGCGCCGGCAGCCAAGATCGGCGACACCGTACCTATGGCTACACCTTC
CAGSQDRRHRTYGYTF
>TRBD2|TRBV5-6|TRBJ2-5|few
TGTGCCAGCAGCTTGAACGGGGGGACTATAGAGACCCAGTACTTC
CASSLNGGTIETQYF
>-|TRBV12-3/TRBV12-4|TRBJ1-4|-
TGTGCCAGCAGTTATTGGGGCCTTAAGGAAAAACTGTTTTTT
CASSYWGLKEKLFF
>-|TRBV5-1|TRBJ2-1|-
TGCGCCAGCGGCTTGGTTCCCAGAGGCAATGAGCAGTTCTTC
CASGLVPRGNEQFF
>-|TRBV12-3/TRBV12-4|TRBJ2-5|few
TGTGCCAGCAGTTCACCCAAAGTGGGGGGCCAAGAGACCCAGTACTTC
CASSSPKVGGQETQYF
>TRBD1|TRBV28|TRBJ2-1|-
TGTGCCAGCAGTCCCCAAACAGGGGGCGCGTTGTTCTTC
CASSPQTGGALFF
>-|TRBV9|TRBJ1-2|-
TGTGCCAGCAGCGATGGACAGTCCCCTTACAACCGCTTCACCTTC
CASSDGQSPYNRFTF
>-|TRBV10-3|TRBJ2-7|-
TGTGCCACTGGGACCCCATCCTACGAGCAGTACTTC
CATGTPSYEQYF
>-|TRBV28|TRBJ2-7|few
TGTGCCAACAGTTCGGGGGACCCCTACGAGCAGTACTTC
CANSSGDPYEQYF
>-|TRBV5-4|TRBJ1-2|-
TGTGCCAGCAGCTTGCGAAACGGGGTCGGCTACACCTTC
CASSLRNGVGYTF
>-|TRBV6-1|TRBJ2-1|-
TGTGCCAGCAGTGAATTCTTAGGGGCTAGCTCCTACAATGAGCAGTTCTTC
CASSEFLGASSYNEQFF
>-|TRBV12-3/TRBV12-4|TRBJ2-7|once
TGTGCCAGCAGTTTAAACCCAAGTCCCTACGAGCAGTACTTC
CASSLNPSPYEQYF
>TRBD1|TRBV28|TRBJ1-5|-
TGTGCCAGCAGTTCGGGACAGGGGGCAGGGAGTCAGCCCCAGCATTTT
CASSSGQGAGSQPQHF
>-|TRBV29-1|TRBJ2-6|many
TGCAGCGTCCTAACCTCTGGGGCCAACGTCCTGACTTTC
CSVLTSGANVLTF
>TRBD2|TRBV4-3|TRBJ2-5|-
TGCGCCAGCAGCCAAGAATGGGCTAGCGGGGCCCAAGAGACCCAGTACTTC
CASSQEWASGAQETQYF
>-|TRBV19|TRBJ1-2|-
TGTGCCAGTAGTATGGGGCACCTCTCCGGCTACACCTTC
CASSMGHLSGYTF
>TRBD2|TRBV7-8|TRBJ2-3|-
TGTGCCAGCAACCGACGCGGGGGGTCAGATACGCAGTATTTT
CASNRRGGSDTQYF
>TRBD1|TRBV4-3|TRBJ2-1|few
TGCGCCAGCAGCCAAGGGTGGAAACACCGGGACAGGTCCCACAATGAGCAGTTCTTC
CASSQGWKHRDRSHNEQFF
>TRBD2|TRBV3-1|TRBJ2-1|-
TGTGCCAGCAGCCCACTTCGCGGGAGTGAGCAGTTCTTC
CASSPLRGSEQFF
>-|TRBV2|TRBJ2-6|many
TGTGCCAGCATTTCACAAATCACTGGGGCCAACGTCCTGACTTTC
CASISQITGANVLTF
>TRBD1|TRBV4-1|TRBJ1-2|few
TGCGCCAGCAGTCATGGGGACAGTAGGGGCAGCTATGGCTACACCTTC
CASSHGDSRGSYGYTF
>-|TRBV6-1|TRBJ1-2|once
TGTGCCAGCAATGAAGTTCAGGGGCAAGGCTACACCTTC
CASNEVQGQGYTF
>-|TRBV28|TRBJ1-4|-
TGTGCCAGCAGTTCTCTTTGGGGGAGTAATGAAAAACTGTTTTTT
CASSSLWGSNEKLFF
>-|TRBV18|TRBJ2-3|-
TGTGCCAGCTCAACGTACAATTCGGCCAACACAGATACGCAGTATTTT
CASSTYNSANTDTQYF
>-|TRBV20-1|TRBJ2-1|few
TGCAGTGCTAGAGACCCTTTAAGGCCCCACAATGAGCAGTTCTTC
CSARDPLRPHNEQFF
>-|TRBV4-1|TRBJ2-2|-
TGCGCCAGCAGCCCTTTGAAGGGGGGCCCAACCGGGGAGCTGTTTTTT
CASSPLKGGPTGELFF
>-|TRBV29-1|TRBJ1-1|-
TGCAGCGTTTACGTGAACACTGAAGCTTTCTTT
CSVYVNTEAFF
>-|TRBV24-1|TRBJ1-6|-
TGTGCCACCAGTGATATTGGACAGAAGACCTCCTATAATTCACCCCTCCACTTT
CATSDIGQKTSYNSPLHF
>-|TRBV4-2|TRBJ1-5|-
TGTGCCAGCAGCCAAGATTTGGCAGGGTTCAATCAGCCCCAGCATTTT
CASSQDLAGFNQPQHF
>-|TRBV12-3/TRBV12-4|TRBJ2-7|few
TGTGCCAGCAGTTTAGGAAGATATCACGAGCAGTACTTC
CASSLGRYHEQYF
>TRBD1|TRBV19|TRBJ1-1|-
TGTGCCAGTAGTTTTCGACAGGGAACTGAAGCTTTCTTT
CASSFRQGTEAFF
>-|TRBV27|TRBJ2-7|-
TGTGCCAGCAGTTTCTCTCAAGGACAGCTCTCCTACGAGCAGTACTTC
CASSFSQGQLSYEQYF
>TRBD1|TRBV29-1|TRBJ1-1|once
TGCAGCGTTGAAAGGACAGGGACTGACACTGAAGCTTTCTTT
CSVERTGTDTEAFF
>TRBD2|TRBV29-1|TRBJ2-7|-
TGCAGCGTTTCCACTAGCGGGGGAGATAACGAGCAGTACTTC
CSVSTSGGDNEQYF
>-|TRBV4-2|TRBJ1-2|-
TGTGCCAACAGCGCAGGACACAGGGATAACTATGGCTACACCTTC
CANSAGHRDNYGYTF
>TRBD1|TRBV24-1|TRBJ1-2|few
TGTGCCACCTTGGGAGAGGGGGCAGGCCATGGCTACACCTTC
CATLGEGAGHGYTF
>-|TRBV7-3|TRBJ2-1|few
TGTGCCAGCAGCTTAACTCGGGGTGCAGATGAGCAGTTCTTC
CASSLTRGADEQFF
>-|TRBV2|TRBJ2-7|few
TGTGCCAGCAGTGACGGCCGTAGCCTAGCCTACGAGCAGTACTTC
CASSDGRSLAYEQYF
>-|TRBV9|TRBJ2-7|few
TGCGCCAGCAGCGTAGACAGTTTGGACTACGAGCAGTACTTC
CASSVDSLDYEQYF
>-|TRBV5-1|TRBJ2-3|-
TGCGCCAGCAGCAAGGACAAGACCACAGATACGCAGTATTTT
CASSKDKTTDTQYF
>TRBD1|TRBV6-5|TRBJ1-5|few
TGTGCCAGCAGTTCAACCCCTGACAGGGACCCTCAGCCCCAGCATTTT
CASSSTPDRDPQPQHF
>-|TRBV24-1|TRBJ2-5|few
TGTGCCACCAGTGGAAATGGAGAGACCCAGTACTTC
CATSGNGETQYF
>-|TRBV20-1|TRBJ2-3|many
TGCAGTGCTCCCCGGACAGTCCAAGATACGCAGTATTTT
CSAPRTVQDTQYF
>-|TRBV20-1|TRBJ1-2|-
TGCAGTGCTAGAGGACAGACCCAGGGGTATGGCTACACCTTC
CSARGQTQGYGYTF
>-|TRBV4-2|TRBJ1-4|-
TGTGCCAGCAGCCAAGGCCTACAGCATGAAAAACTGTTTTTT
CASSQGLQHEKLFF